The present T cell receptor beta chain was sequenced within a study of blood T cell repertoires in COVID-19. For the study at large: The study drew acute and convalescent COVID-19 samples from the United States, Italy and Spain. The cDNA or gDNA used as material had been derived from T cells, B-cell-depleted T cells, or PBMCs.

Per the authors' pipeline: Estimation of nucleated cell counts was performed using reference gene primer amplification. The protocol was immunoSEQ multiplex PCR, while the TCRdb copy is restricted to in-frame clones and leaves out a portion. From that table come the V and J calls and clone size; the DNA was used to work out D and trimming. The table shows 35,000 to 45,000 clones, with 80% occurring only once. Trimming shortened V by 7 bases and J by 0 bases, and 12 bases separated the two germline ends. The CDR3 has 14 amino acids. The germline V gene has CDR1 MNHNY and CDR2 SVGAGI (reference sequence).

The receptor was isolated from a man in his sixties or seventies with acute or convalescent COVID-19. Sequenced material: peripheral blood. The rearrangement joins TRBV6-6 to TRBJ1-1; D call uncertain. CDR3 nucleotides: TGTGCCAGCACCCTGTCGCGGTTGAACACTGAAGCTTTCTTT. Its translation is CASTLSRLNTEAFF.